The 29 T cell receptor beta chains below were found in one sample sequenced in a study of Ad26.COV2.S vaccination and SARS-CoV-2 variants. Method: immunoSEQ multiplex PCR; TCRdb's copy keeps in-frame clones and lacks some. The table includes approximately 350,000 clones, more than 75% detected once. The sample's treatment: over 15 received Ad26.COV2.S at low or high dose, single or two shots; roughly five received placebo; per-sample allocation not given. All samples were drawn on day 63, counting from the first vaccine or placebo injection. Sample: peripheral blood, taken in a trial of Ad26.COV2.S vaccine versus placebo. These receptors were collected from a person between 18 and 60 years old who received the Ad26.COV2.S COVID-19 vaccine or a placebo.

The chain recombines TRBV5-5 with TRBJ2-2; D gene uncertain. The germline V gene has CDR1 SGHKS and CDR2 YYEKEE (reference sequence). The CDR3 is made up of 14 amino acids. V lost 5 bases and J lost 0, with 8 bases in between. In DNA form, the CDR3 reads TGTGCCAGCAGATGGGGTCCGAACACCGGGGAGCTGTTTTTT. It yields the protein CASRWGPNTGELFF.

The genes are TRBV4-2 and TRBJ1-4; D unresolved. Germline V gene lookup returns CDR1 LGHNA and CDR2 YNFKEQ. The CDR3 consists of 17 residues. Trimming took 1 base from V and 4 from J, leaving 16 bases between them. CDR3 coding DNA: TGTGCCAGCAGCCAAGTTATTAATCGAGGCTTTAATGAAAAACTGTTTTTT. This gives the protein CASSQVINRGFNEKLFF.

The chain has TRBV6-5 and TRBJ1-5; D may be TRBD1 (5 bases). CDR1 MNHEY and CDR2 SVGAGI come from the germline V gene. CDR3 length: 15 amino acids. V lost 2 bases to trimming and J lost 2 bases, with 10 bases between them. The CDR3: CASSYSLGGNQPQHF. Here the CDR3 DNA reads TGTGCCAGCAGTTACAGTCTGGGGGGCAATCAGCCCCAGCATTTT.

This clone was seen a handful of times. The chain uses TRBV12-3 or TRBV12-4 and TRBJ1-4; TRBD1 aligns across 9 bases. The V gene end was trimmed by 7 bases and the J gene end by 8 bases; junction bases not matched to a gene: 5. CDR3 length: 13 residues. As DNA, the CDR3 is TGTGCCAGCAATAGACAGGGGGGCGAAAAACTGTTTTTT. It codes for CASNRQGGEKLFF.

This clone was seen only once. The gene calls are TRBV19 and TRBJ2-5; the match to TRBD2 covers 9 bases. Trimming cost V 7 bases and J 4 bases; bases outside gene matches: 10. Germline V CDR1 and CDR2: LNHDA, SQIVND (reference sequence). The CDR3 totals 15 residues. The DNA for the CDR3 is TGTGCCAGTACCCTCACGCGGGGGGGAGGAGAGACCCAGTACTTC. Its protein is CASTLTRGGGETQYF. The whole variable domain, filled in from reference TRBV19 and TRBJ2-5, reads DGGITQSPKYLFRKEGQNVTLSCEQNLNHDAMYWYRQDPGQGLRLIYYSQIVNDFQKGDIAEGYSVSREKKESFPLTVTSAQKNPTAFYLCASTLTRGGGETQYFGPGTRLLVL.

This chain links TRBV30 with TRBJ2-7; 7 bases are shared with TRBD1. The CDR3 runs to 12 residues. Trimming cost V 4 bases and J 6 bases; bases outside gene matches: 6. CDR1 and CDR2 (germline): GTSNPN, SVGIG (reference sequence). CDR3: CAWTLDRAEQYF. CDR3 DNA: TGTGCCTGGACCCTCGACAGGGCCGAGCAGTACTTC.

This chain joins TRBV5-4 and TRBJ2-7; 8 nucleotides line up with TRBD2. Germline assignment: CDR1 SGHNT and CDR2 YYREEE (reference sequence). The CDR3 runs 13 residues. CDR3 in DNA: TGTGCTGTAGCGGGGCGAGACTCCTACGAGCAGTACTTC. This gives the protein CAVAGRDSYEQYF.

This chain joins TRBV7-2 and TRBJ1-5; TRBD1 agrees at 8 bases. Trimming cost V 8 bases and J 5 bases; bases outside gene matches: 8. Germline CDR1 SGHTA, CDR2 FQGNSA. The CDR3 is 14 amino acids. The CDR3 DNA reads as TGTGCCAGCGGACCCCAGGGGGCTCATCAGCCCCAGCATTTT. Translation gives CASGPQGAHQPQHF.

The chain uses TRBV11-2 and TRBJ1-3; 9 nucleotides line up with TRBD1. The CDR3 spans 18 residues. The germline V gene encodes CDR1 SGHAT and CDR2 FQNNGV. J was trimmed by 5 bases and V by 3 bases; bases with no gene match: 14. The CDR3 loop is CASSLGYRDRESRNTIYF. As DNA, the CDR3 is TGTGCCAGCAGCTTGGGATACCGGGACAGGGAAAGCAGAAACACCATATATTTT.

The V gene is TRBV10-3, the J gene TRBJ1-1; a weak D match, TRBD1 (6 bases). V was shortened by 10 bases and J by 5 bases, with 14 bases between the two germline ends. This CDR3 region has 12 residues. Germline V CDR1 and CDR2: ENHRY, SYGVKD. The CDR3 nucleotides are TGTGCCAACTCAGGGAGGGGGACTGAAGCTTTCTTT. The encoded protein is CANSGRGTEAFF.

The V gene is TRBV7-6, the J gene TRBJ2-2; the D gene is possibly TRBD2 (7 bases). Trimming took off 5 bases at V and 1 base at J, with 20 bases between the two ends. The CDR3 length is 18 residues. Germline CDR1 is SGHVS and CDR2 is FNYEAQ. CDR3 residues: CASSPILTGTMNTGELFF. The CDR3 DNA reads TGTGCCAGCAGCCCTATCTTAACAGGGACTATGAACACCGGGGAGCTGTTTTTT.

The J gene is TRBJ2-2, the V gene TRBV10-2; D gene uncertain. The germline gives CDR1 WSHSY, CDR2 SAAADI. The CDR3 consists of 15 residues. V lost 2 bases and J 6 bases, leaving 13 bases between the germline ends. CDR3 protein: CASSEDGGNAGELFF. The CDR3 DNA follows: TGCGCCAGCAGTGAGGATGGTGGTAACGCCGGGGAGCTGTTTTTT.

V is TRBV5-1 and J is TRBJ2-3; no firm D call. CDR1 SGHRS and CDR2 YFSETQ come from the germline V gene. Trimming took off 6 bases at V and 0 bases at J, with 11 bases between the two ends. The CDR3 has 14 residues. Here the CDR3 reads CASKLLESTDTQYF. The CDR3 nucleotides are TGCGCCAGCAAGCTGCTGGAAAGCACAGATACGCAGTATTTT.

The V gene is TRBV6-2 or TRBV6-3, the J gene TRBJ1-1, with a weak D call TRBD1 (6 bases). Trimming cost V 2 bases and J 11 bases, with 15 bases left between them. Germline V gives CDR1 MNHEY, CDR2 SVGEGT. CDR3 length: 13 residues. DNA for the CDR3: TGTGCCAGCAGTTACCCCGGGGGCGCAGGTGCTTTCTTT. It is translated as CASSYPGGAGAFF.

The chain links TRBV2 to TRBJ2-1; 12 bases map to TRBD2. Losses at the gene ends were 10 bases for V and 3 bases for J; bases not matched to a gene: 4. CDR1 and CDR2 from the germline V gene are SNHLY and FYNNEI. The CDR3 spans 14 residues. In nucleotides, the CDR3 is TGTGCCACCAGACTAGCGGGGGTCTACAATGAGCAGTTCTTC. As protein: CATRLAGVYNEQFF.

This sequence joins TRBV27 and TRBJ2-3; D remains ambiguous. Germline CDR1 is MNHEY and CDR2 is SMNVEV (reference sequence). The CDR3 has 14 amino acids. Trimming shortened V by 3 bases and J by 2 bases, and 9 bases separated the two germline ends. The DNA of the CDR3 is TGTGCCAGCAGTTTTGCGGCGAACACAGATACGCAGTATTTT. Amino acid sequence: CASSFAANTDTQYF.

This chain links TRBV3-1 (or the pseudogene TRBV3-2) with TRBJ1-2, with 7 nucleotides matching TRBD1. The germline CDR1 and CDR2 sequences are LGHDT and YNNKEL (reference sequence). V lost 5 bases, J lost 4 bases, and 7 bases stayed unmatched. The CDR3 is 14 amino acids. CDR3 sequence (DNA): TGTGCCAGCAGCGAACCCGGGACAGCCTATGGCTACACCTTC. This codes for CASSEPGTAYGYTF.

The chain recombines TRBV19 with TRBJ2-1; D possibly uses TRBD1 or TRBD2 (6 bases each). The CDR3 spans 15 residues. Trimming removed 5 bases from V and 0 bases from J, with 11 bases in between. CDR1 and CDR2 from the germline V gene are LNHDA and SQIVND (reference sequence). The CDR3 region has the DNA TGTGCCAGTAGTTTAGGGGGGCTCTCCTACAATGAGCAGTTCTTC. Its protein is CASSLGGLSYNEQFF.

V gene TRBV13 combines with J gene TRBJ2-7, with D perhaps TRBD1 (5 bases). Between the trimmed V and J ends, which lost 2 bases and 2 bases, there was a span of 7 bases. The CDR3 extends over 13 amino acids. Germline assignment: CDR1 PRHDT and CDR2 FYEKMQ (reference sequence). The DNA of the CDR3 is TGTGCCAGCAGCTTATCGGACACCTACGAGCAGTACTTC. It is translated as CASSLSDTYEQYF.

The chain uses TRBV7-9 and TRBJ2-1; TRBD1 matches at 9 bases. V was clipped by 5 bases and J by 7 bases; unmatched bases: 12. Germline assignment: CDR1 SEHNR and CDR2 FQNEAQ (reference sequence). CDR3 length: 16 residues. The CDR3 sequence is CASSGSTGGRGNEQFF. As DNA, the CDR3 is TGTGCCAGCAGCGGGTCGACAGGGGGTAGAGGAAATGAGCAGTTCTTC.

The genes are TRBV29-1 and TRBJ2-5; 11 bases match TRBD1. The germline gives CDR1 SQVTM, CDR2 ANQGSEA. After removal of 6 bases from V and 5 bases from J, the junction contained 8 bases not matched to a gene. The CDR3 has 14 residues. CDR3 nucleotide sequence: TGCAGCGTGGGGAGGACAGGGGGCCAGGAGACCCAGTACTTC. Protein product: CSVGRTGGQETQYF. Looking up the rest from reference TRBV29-1 and TRBJ2-5 gives the full variable domain: SAVISQKPSRDICQRGTSLTIQCQVDSQVTMMFWYRQQPGQSLTLIATANQGSEATYESGFVIDKFPISRPNLTFSTLTVSNMSPEDSSIYLCSVGRTGGQETQYFGPGTRLLVL.

This chain uses TRBV7-3 with TRBJ1-5; D remains unclear. Germline V lookup: CDR1 SGHTA, CDR2 FQGTGA. V was trimmed by 2 bases and J by 4 bases, leaving 6 bases between them. This CDR3 spans 13 amino acids. In DNA form, the CDR3 reads TGTGCCAGCAGCTTATCGGGGAATCAGCCCCAGCATTTT. It codes for CASSLSGNQPQHF.

The rearrangement joins TRBV29-1 to TRBJ2-7, with 7 bases aligning to TRBD2. V trimming: 6 bases; J trimming: 2 bases; junction bases outside the gene matches: 4. Germline assignment: CDR1 SQVTM and CDR2 ANQGSEA. The CDR3 contains 12 residues. CDR3 protein: CSVRDYPYEQYF. DNA for the CDR3: TGCAGCGTCCGGGACTACCCCTACGAGCAGTACTTC.

The DNA of the CDR3 is TGTGCCAGTAGTAGCAGTTTGGTAGCTTTCTTT. Translation gives CASSSSLVAFF. The V gene is TRBV19, the J gene TRBJ1-1; D gene ambiguous. Germline V lookup: CDR1 LNHDA, CDR2 SQIVND (reference sequence). Trimming left V 4 bases short and J 10 bases short, with 10 bases between. This CDR3 has 11 amino acids.

This chain uses TRBV11-3 with TRBJ2-5, with D possibly TRBD1 on 6 matching bases. Trimming took off 5 bases at V and 5 bases at J, with 12 bases between the two ends. This CDR3 spans 13 amino acids. Germline V lookup: CDR1 SGHNT, CDR2 YENEEA. This chain's CDR3 is CASSVSGVETQYF. The CDR3 region has the DNA TGTGCCAGCAGCGTATCAGGGGTTGAGACCCAGTACTTC.

The rearrangement uses TRBV10-1 and TRBJ2-1, with 9 bases lining up with TRBD2. This CDR3 has 18 amino acids. Looked up from germline, CDR1 is WNHNN and CDR2 is SYGVQD (reference sequence). The J segment lost 1 base and the V segment lost 3 bases, leaving 10 bases of the junction unmatched. In DNA, the CDR3 is TGCGCCAGCAGTGATGAGGCTAGCGGGGATAGGTCCTACAATGAGCAGTTCTTC. Residues: CASSDEASGDRSYNEQFF.

The chain links TRBV19 to TRBJ2-4, with D perhaps being TRBD1 or TRBD2 (5 bases each). V lost 2 bases, J lost 3 bases, and 8 bases lay in between. Germline lookup yields CDR1 LNHDA and CDR2 SQIVND (reference sequence). The CDR3 has 14 residues. The CDR3 is CASSIMGVKNIQYF. The DNA for the CDR3 is TGTGCCAGTAGTATAATGGGGGTCAAAAACATTCAGTACTTC.

This clone was detected many times. The sample has other DNA sequences that encode this CDR3 too. V usage is TRBV5-1 and J usage is TRBJ2-7, with D possibly matching TRBD2 (6 bases). V lost 1 base, J lost 2 bases, and 10 bases lay in between. Germline loops: CDR1 SGHRS, CDR2 YFSETQ. The CDR3 contains 14 residues. The CDR3 spells CASSLLGGTYEQYF. Here the CDR3 DNA reads TGCGCCAGCAGCTTGCTTGGGGGGACCTACGAGCAGTACTTC. Filled out from reference TRBV5-1 and TRBJ2-7, the complete variable domain reads KAGVTQTPRYLIKTRGQQVTLSCSPISGHRSVSWYQQTPGQGLQFLFEYFSETQRNKGNFPGRFSGRQFSNSRSEMNVSTLELGDSALYLCASSLLGGTYEQYFGPGTRLTVT.

The chain links TRBV11-2 to TRBJ1-1, with D tentatively TRBD1 (5 bases). CDR1 is SGHAT, CDR2 FQNNGV, per germline. Trimming pared 5 bases from V and 6 bases from J, leaving 16 bases between. The length of the CDR3 is 14 residues. The CDR3 coding sequence is TGTGCCAGCAGCAACCCCAGGGATGGGGCTGAAGCTTTCTTT. Its translation is CASSNPRDGAEAFF.